This paragraph covers one TCR beta chain sequence. Its matching antigen is unknown. This entry comes from a study of cytomegalovirus exposure and HLA in healthy donors. The study's findings and limits: A missense DCLRE1C variant was associated with V- and J-gene trimming of TCR beta chains in a later analysis, and an independent cohort replicated the association. In a later analysis, parvovirus B19, influenza, CMV and Epstein-Barr virus appeared linked to several top co-occurrence clusters.

PCR involved 60 Vbeta and 13 Jbeta primers. Measured with immunoSEQ multiplex PCR; TCRdb has only the in-frame clones, and not every one. Here the sample table reports some 110,000 clones. The sequence came from a man in his forties in good health and CMV-seropositive. The sample consisted of PBMCs.

The CDR3 is CASSVAPLGTSGSTQYF. As DNA, the CDR3 is TGTGCCAGCAGCGTAGCGCCCTTAGGGACTAGCGGGAGTACGCAGTATTTT. J is TRBJ2-3 and V is TRBV9, with 14 bases that match TRBD2. Germline assignment: CDR1 SGDLS and CDR2 YYNGEE. Unmatched junction bases numbered 8, after V lost 0 bases and J lost 8 bases. This CDR3 region has 17 residues.